This T cell receptor (beta chain) was captured by sequencing in a study of cytomegalovirus exposure and HLA in healthy donors. Points on this clone: Its antigen is undetermined.

It was with 60 Vbeta and 13 Jbeta primers that the PCR ran. Using immunoSEQ multiplex PCR, the repertoire was profiled, and TCRdb retains in-frame clones only, with some absent. The data contain 250,000 or so clones, 70% to 90% of them singletons. Germline V gives CDR1 LNHDA, CDR2 SQIVND (reference sequence). The CDR3 spans 15 residues. Notes on the study in general: Trimming of TCR beta V- and J-genes showed a link, identified in a later analysis, to a missense DCLRE1C variant.

This TCR was recovered from a woman aged 55 to 70 in good health and CMV-seropositive. The sequencing input was PBMCs. This chain links TRBV19 with TRBJ2-5; D perhaps matches TRBD1 (5 bases). The J call may be in error: the DNA end matches TRBJ2-7 better. The CDR3 is CASSIVQGPSYEQYF. In DNA form, the CDR3 reads TGTGCCAGTAGTATAGTCCAGGGCCCCTCCTACGAGCAGTACTTC.